This TCR beta chain comes out of a study of blood T cell repertoires in COVID-19. Study in general: Acute and convalescent COVID-19 specimens originated in the United States, Italy and Spain.

Under the authors' procedure: The authors estimated nucleated cell counts from reference gene primer amplification. TCRdb's table, derived via immunoSEQ multiplex PCR, lists solely in-frame clones and lacks some. That table furnishes V, J and clone size, whereas the DNA furnished D and trimming. This table has approximately 150,000 clones, 80% to 90% appearing once. Per germline, CDR1 MDHEN and CDR2 SYDVKM. V was shortened by 8 bases and J by 0 bases, with 5 bases between the two germline ends. This CDR3 has 12 residues. Participants, 18 to 89 years old, spanned under 30 US areas. The study assigned cohorts using participant-reported clinical history.

The source of this sequence is a woman aged 45 to 65 with acute COVID-19. Sequencing was carried out using PBMCs or T cells enriched from blood (not recorded which). The genes are TRBV28 and TRBJ1-5, with D unclear. CDR3 amino acids: CASSVSNQPQHF. CDR3 nucleotide sequence: TGTGCCAGCTCAGTTAGCAATCAGCCCCAGCATTTT.